This TCR beta chain was captured by sequencing in a study of blood T cell repertoires in COVID-19. In germline, CDR1 is SQVTM, CDR2 ANQGSEA. The V gene end was trimmed by 7 bases and the J gene end by 0 bases; junction bases not matched to a gene: 5. The CDR3 runs to 14 residues. Using immunoSEQ multiplex PCR, the repertoire was profiled, and TCRdb retains in-frame clones only, with some absent. The data hold 260,000 or so clones, with over 75% observed a single time. The V and J genes are TRBV29-1 and TRBJ2-2; 7 bases are shared with TRBD1. Sequencing was done on a sample of peripheral blood. The TCR was taken from a man aged 18 to 29 with active or convalescent COVID-19. The CDR3 DNA follows: TGCAGCGGTCGACAGGGATCGAACACCGGGGAGCTGTTTTTT. This encodes CSGRQGSNTGELFF.